This is a list of T cell receptor beta chains from one sample in a study of T-cell memory formation after mild COVID-19. TCRdb reprocessed the 5' RACE reads with MiXCR, giving one entry per CDR3 protein. The sample records about 340,000 distinct CDR3 sequences, about a sixth being singletons. Sequencing was performed on PBMCs or a T cell subset sorted from them (not recorded which). These receptor sequences come from a man in his late teens or twenties who had mild COVID-19 (a few samples of this study predate the infection). Cell type and time point are not known. Each CDR3 is given with its conserved first and last residue. The order of the fields is J gene, V gene, clone size, D gene, CDR3 DNA, CDR3 protein. The D gene is left open where the match is weak. A row's size may be missing; if present it is once, few, many or a size class.

TRBJ2-7 TRBV12-3/TRBV12-4 few NA TGTGCCAGCAGTTTTAGGCAGAACTCCTACGAGCAGTACTTC CASSFRQNSYEQYF
TRBJ2-1 TRBV11-2 few TRBD2 TGTGCCAGCAGCTTTTGGGGTAGCGGGGGTCCTCGCTCCTACAATGAGCAGTTCTTC CASSFWGSGGPRSYNEQFF
TRBJ1-4 TRBV15 few NA TGTGCCACCAGCGAGGGGGGAGCAACTAATGAAAAACTGTTTTTT CATSEGGATNEKLFF
TRBJ1-2 TRBV10-3 many NA TGTGCCATCAGTCCCTCAGGGGAAAACTATGGCTACACCTTC CAISPSGENYGYTF
TRBJ2-7 TRBV10-3 few TRBD2 TGTGCCATCAGTGCTCTGCGGGGGGCCGACGAGCAGTACTTC CAISALRGADEQYF
TRBJ2-7 TRBV27 many NA TGTGCCAGCAGTTCCCTTGGGGGGCGCGAGTACTTC CASSSLGGREYF
TRBJ2-3 TRBV6-1 many TRBD2 TGTGCCAGCGGACTAGTTAGCACAGATACGCAGTATTTT CASGLVSTDTQYF
TRBJ2-2 TRBV6-2/TRBV6-3 NA NA TGTGCCAGCACAAGCGCTTGGGGGACCGGGGAGCTGTTTTTT CASTSAWGTGELFF
TRBJ2-1 TRBV5-1 many TRBD1 TGCGCCAGCAGCTCTCTCGGACAGGGGATCAATGAGCAGTTCTTC CASSSLGQGINEQFF
TRBJ2-3 TRBV20-1 NA TRBD1 TGCAGTGCTACGGGACAGAGATCCACAGATACGCAGTATTTT CSATGQRSTDTQYF
TRBJ1-1 TRBV9 NA NA TGTGCCAGCAGCGTAGGTGATAGGATGGCGGTCGCTTTCTTT CASSVGDRMAVAFF
TRBJ2-5 TRBV5-4 few NA TGTGCCAGCAGGTTACAGGTGGGGGAGACCCAGTACTTC CASRLQVGETQYF
TRBJ2-3 TRBV7-2 few TRBD1 TGTGCCAGCAGCTTCGACAGGGTTGGCACAGATACGCAGTATTTT CASSFDRVGTDTQYF
TRBJ2-3 TRBV23-1 NA TRBD1 TGCGCCAGCAGTCCCCAGGGGGCAACAGATACGCAGTATTTT CASSPQGATDTQYF
TRBJ2-7 TRBV14 few TRBD2 TGTGCCAGCAGCCCCAGATCGGGGGGGCCCTCCTACGAGCAGTACTTC CASSPRSGGPSYEQYF
TRBJ2-4 TRBV2 few NA TGTGCCAGCAGTACATACAGAGACCTAGCCAAAAACATTCAGTACTTC CASSTYRDLAKNIQYF
TRBJ2-2 TRBV5-1 many TRBD1 TGCGCCAGCAGCTACGGACAGGGAAACACCGGGGAGCTGTTTTTT CASSYGQGNTGELFF
TRBJ1-1 TRBV29-1 few NA TGCAGCGTTGAAGTTGCGCAGGGCACTGAAGCTTTCTTT CSVEVAQGTEAFF
TRBJ2-7 TRBV5-1 few NA TGCGCCAGCAGCTTGCTGGGGTACGAGCAGTACTTC CASSLLGYEQYF
TRBJ1-1 TRBV4-1 few NA TGCGCCAGCAGCCAGGATGGGGACCTGAACACTGAAGCTTTCTTT CASSQDGDLNTEAFF
TRBJ2-3 TRBV7-7 NA NA TGTGCCAGCAGCTTAGAGGCAGGGCTTTTGTCAGATACGCAGTATTTT CASSLEAGLLSDTQYF
TRBJ2-5 TRBV11-1 NA NA TGTGCCAGCAGCCCCGGACCCAGGGCCGGAGGTGAGACCCAGTACTTC CASSPGPRAGGETQYF
TRBJ2-7 TRBV29-1 NA NA TGCAGCGTTACAGTCTCCTACGAGCAGTACTTC CSVTVSYEQYF
TRBJ2-7 TRBV24-1 few TRBD2 TGTGCCACCAGTGGGAGGACTAGCGCCTACGAGCAGTACTTC CATSGRTSAYEQYF
TRBJ1-5 TRBV19 few NA TGTGCCAGTAGTATAGGGTGGGGCGCAACTCAGCCCCAGCATTTT CASSIGWGATQPQHF
TRBJ2-3 TRBV12-3/TRBV12-4 NA NA TGTGCCAGCAGTTTTGAAGGCATCACAGATACGCAGTATTTT CASSFEGITDTQYF
TRBJ2-3 TRBV25-1 NA NA TGTGCCAGCAGTGAACCCCTACGGGCTGGAGATACGCAGTATTTT CASSEPLRAGDTQYF
TRBJ2-4 TRBV6-6 few TRBD2 TGTGCCAGCACCGATGCGCGGGGGGCTTCCAAAAACATTCAGTACTTC CASTDARGASKNIQYF
TRBJ2-3 TRBV20-1 NA NA TGCAGTGTACCTCCTCGAGGCATCGATACGCAGTATTTT CSVPPRGIDTQYF
TRBJ1-1 TRBV9 few TRBD1 TGTGCCAGCAGCGCTTGGGACAGGGAAAATAGTGAAGCTTTCTTT CASSAWDRENSEAFF
TRBJ2-3 TRBV10-3 NA NA TGTGCCATCAGTGAGCTGGAGGGGGCAGATACGCAGTATTTT CAISELEGADTQYF
TRBJ1-2 TRBV12-5 many NA TGTGCTAGTGGTTTGGGAAGTTCGTACTATGGCTACACCTTC CASGLGSSYYGYTF